The T cell receptor beta chain described here comes from a study of graft-versus-host responses after intestinal transplantation (dated by TCRdb to the early 2020s). Turning to the overall study: The transplants that recipients got were multivisceral, liver-intestinal, or isolated intestinal. The cohort enrolled roughly 25 intestinal transplant recipients including one retransplant, and a few patients lacking pretransplant specimens were excluded. Samples from a few later patients were sequenced in-house on an Illumina MiSeq with MiXCR processing rather than by the commercial service. All recipients received anti-thymocyte globulin induction followed by maintenance tacrolimus and steroids for roughly three years. To identify alloreactive clones, pre-transplant mixed lymphocyte reaction products were sequenced and compared with unstimulated pre-transplant donor and recipient T cells. After intestinal transplantation, graft-versus-host and host-versus-graft alloreactive T cell clones were followed in the graft, circulation and bone marrow using bulk TCR-beta CDR3 sequencing. Donor T cell macrochimerism was defined as a peak of at least 4% donor T cells among recipient peripheral blood mononuclear cells.

Read against the paper, the sample's time point label means: cells obtained before transplantation from donor or recipient. CD3+CD4+ and CD3+CD8+ populations were FACS-sorted from unstimulated pre-transplant donor and recipient cells taken from spleen or lymph nodes. Library method: the immunoSEQ multiplex PCR assay. For most patients, genomic DNA was isolated using the Qiagen DNeasy Blood and Tissue Kit and was shipped frozen to Adaptive Biotechnologies for TCR sequencing. High-throughput TCR-beta CDR3 sequencing of genomic DNA from most patients was performed by Adaptive Biotechnologies. Under the source paper's analysis protocol: TCR sequencing data for approximately 17 patients were retrieved from Adaptive's ImmunoSEQ software; three other patients were processed with MiXCR and VDJtools. CD4 versus CD8 sorting errors were corrected by removing sequences found in both subsets at a frequency ratio below 5:1. CDR3 nucleotide sequences shared by donor and recipient were removed because the origin of these sequences could not be assigned. Alloreactive clones required at least 2-fold expansion over unstimulated cells and minimum CFSE-low frequency of 0.002% (template counts) or 0.001% (read counts). A clone was considered mappable if detected in the sequenced pre-transplant spleen, lymph node, or MLR CFSE-low populations of the donor or recipient. The cumulative frequency of alloreactive clones was calculated as a percentage of all sequences, weighted by copy number. TCRdb stores this immuneACCESS table with in-frame sequences only. Part of the clones is absent; in the studies checked, under half of the shortfall reflects unresolved V genes, and no reason is known for the rest. The V and J calls and clone size were taken over from that table, and D and trimming were inferred from the DNA. The sample data list approximately 68,000 clones, and nearly 90% of these were observed just once. About 4.2% of the sample lies in the top ten.

The CDR3, from cysteine to phenylalanine, totals 17 residues. Of all the DNA, just the CDR3 is kept, 51 bases in frame from base 1. The germline V gene specifies SGHRS as CDR1 and YFSETQ as CDR2. V lost 0 bases and J lost 0 bases, and the count of bases not matched to a germline gene is 5. Concerning this clone: Its antigen is still unknown. It has no much larger one-base neighbor in the sample; base qualities were not kept.

General conclusions and limits of the study: Peak levels of circulating GvH clones were associated with declines in HvG clones early after transplant. Conclusions were limited by the relatively low number and heterogeneity of intestinal transplant patients. In the allografts of patients with donor T cell macrochimerism, GvH to HvG T cell clonal ratios were high. GvH clones turned up in recipient bone marrow, with some appearing earlier in ileal mucosa or blood, a pattern consistent with an intestinal mucosal origin.

This TCR was recovered from a human donor who was the organ donor for an intestinal transplant. The chain couples TRBV5-1 to TRBJ2-2; TRBD2 agrees with 7 junctional bases. The sample consisted of unstimulated CD8+ T cells sorted from spleen or lymph node cells, taken before transplant. Here is the DNA: TGCGCCAGCAGCTTGGGCCTGACTAGCCCGAACACCGGGGAGCTGTTTTTT. The encoded protein is CASSLGLTSPNTGELFF.